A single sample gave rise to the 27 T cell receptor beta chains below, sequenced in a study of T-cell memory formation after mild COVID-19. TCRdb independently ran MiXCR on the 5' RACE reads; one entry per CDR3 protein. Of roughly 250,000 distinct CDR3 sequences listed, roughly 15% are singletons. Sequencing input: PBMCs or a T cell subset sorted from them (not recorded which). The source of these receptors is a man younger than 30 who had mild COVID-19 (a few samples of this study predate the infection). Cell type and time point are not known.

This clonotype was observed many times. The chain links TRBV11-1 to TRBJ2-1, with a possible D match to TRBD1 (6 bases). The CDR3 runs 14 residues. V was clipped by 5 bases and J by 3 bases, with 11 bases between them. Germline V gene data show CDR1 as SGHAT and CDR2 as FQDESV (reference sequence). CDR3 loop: CASSPNRDYNEQFF. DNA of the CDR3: TGTGCCAGCAGCCCAAACAGGGACTACAATGAGCAGTTCTTC.

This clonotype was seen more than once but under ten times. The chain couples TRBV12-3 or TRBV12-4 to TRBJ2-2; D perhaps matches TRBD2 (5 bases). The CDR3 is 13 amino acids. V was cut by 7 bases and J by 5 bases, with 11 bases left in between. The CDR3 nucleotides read TGTGCCAGCACCCTCGGGGTAACCGGGGAGCTGTTTTTT. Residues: CASTLGVTGELFF.

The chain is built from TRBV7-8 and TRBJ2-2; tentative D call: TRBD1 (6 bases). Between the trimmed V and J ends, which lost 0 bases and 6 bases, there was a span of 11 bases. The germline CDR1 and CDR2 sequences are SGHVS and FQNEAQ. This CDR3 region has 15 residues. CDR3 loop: CASSLAPQGPGELFF. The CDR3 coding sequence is TGTGCCAGCAGCTTAGCGCCACAGGGCCCCGGGGAGCTGTTTTTT.

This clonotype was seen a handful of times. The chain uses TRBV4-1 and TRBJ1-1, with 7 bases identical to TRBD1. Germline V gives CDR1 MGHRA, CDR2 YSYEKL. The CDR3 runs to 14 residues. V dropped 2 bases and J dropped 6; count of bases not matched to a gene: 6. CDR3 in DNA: TGCGCCAGCAGCCAACGATCCCAGGGGGCTGAAGCTTTCTTT. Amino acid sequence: CASSQRSQGAEAFF.

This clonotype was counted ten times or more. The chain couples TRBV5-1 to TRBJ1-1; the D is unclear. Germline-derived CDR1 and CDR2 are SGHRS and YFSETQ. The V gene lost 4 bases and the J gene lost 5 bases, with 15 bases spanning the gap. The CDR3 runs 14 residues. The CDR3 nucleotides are TGCGCCAGCAGCGAAACTCGAGGGAGGACTGAAGCTTTCTTT. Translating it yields CASSETRGRTEAFF. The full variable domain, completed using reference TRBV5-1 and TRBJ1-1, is KAGVTQTPRYLIKTRGQQVTLSCSPISGHRSVSWYQQTPGQGLQFLFEYFSETQRNKGNFPGRFSGRQFSNSRSEMNVSTLELGDSALYLCASSETRGRTEAFFGQGTRLTVV.

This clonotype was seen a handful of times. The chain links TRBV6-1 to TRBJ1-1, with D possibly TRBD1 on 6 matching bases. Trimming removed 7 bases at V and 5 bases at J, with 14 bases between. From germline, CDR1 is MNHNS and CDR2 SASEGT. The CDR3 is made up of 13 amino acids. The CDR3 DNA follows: TGTGCCAGCACTCTGATCAGGGGTACTGAAGCTTTCTTT. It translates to CASTLIRGTEAFF.

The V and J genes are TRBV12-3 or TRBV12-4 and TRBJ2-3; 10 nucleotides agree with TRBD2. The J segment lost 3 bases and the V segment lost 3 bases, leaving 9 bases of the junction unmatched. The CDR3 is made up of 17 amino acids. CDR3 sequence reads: CASSLGSGGAWTDTQYF. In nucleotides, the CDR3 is TGTGCCAGCAGTTTGGGGAGCGGGGGGGCCTGGACAGATACGCAGTATTTT.

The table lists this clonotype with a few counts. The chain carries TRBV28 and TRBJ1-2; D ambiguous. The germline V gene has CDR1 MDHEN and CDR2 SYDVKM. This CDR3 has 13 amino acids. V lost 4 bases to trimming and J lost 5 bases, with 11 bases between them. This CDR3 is CASSWTAVYGYTF. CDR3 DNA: TGTGCCAGCAGTTGGACGGCGGTTTATGGCTACACCTTC.

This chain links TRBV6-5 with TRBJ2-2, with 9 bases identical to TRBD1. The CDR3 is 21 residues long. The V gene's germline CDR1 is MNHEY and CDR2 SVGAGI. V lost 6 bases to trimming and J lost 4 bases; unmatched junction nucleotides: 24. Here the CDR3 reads CASREQGANYQLNYFTGELFF. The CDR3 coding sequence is TGTGCCAGCAGGGAACAGGGGGCGAATTACCAACTAAACTATTTCACCGGGGAGCTGTTTTTT.

The CDR3 region is CASTGADTQYF. In DNA form, the CDR3 reads TGTGCCAGCACCGGCGCAGATACGCAGTATTTT. The chain uses TRBV7-9 and TRBJ2-3; unclear D gene. The CDR3 covers 11 residues. Per the germline V gene, CDR1 is SEHNR and CDR2 is FQNEAQ (reference sequence). V was cut by 7 bases and J by 4 bases, with 6 bases left in between.

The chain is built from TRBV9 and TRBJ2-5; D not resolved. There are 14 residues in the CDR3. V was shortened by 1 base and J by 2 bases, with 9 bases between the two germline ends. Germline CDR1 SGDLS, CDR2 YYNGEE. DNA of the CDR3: TGTGCCAGCAGCGTATTAGGGCAGCAAGAGACCCAGTACTTC. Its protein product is CASSVLGQQETQYF.

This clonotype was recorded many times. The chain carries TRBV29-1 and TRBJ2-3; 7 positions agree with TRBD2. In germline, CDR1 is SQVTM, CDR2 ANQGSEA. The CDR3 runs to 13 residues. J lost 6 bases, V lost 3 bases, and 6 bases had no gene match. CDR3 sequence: CSVETSSADTQYF. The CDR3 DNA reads TGCAGCGTTGAGACTAGCTCGGCGGATACGCAGTATTTT.

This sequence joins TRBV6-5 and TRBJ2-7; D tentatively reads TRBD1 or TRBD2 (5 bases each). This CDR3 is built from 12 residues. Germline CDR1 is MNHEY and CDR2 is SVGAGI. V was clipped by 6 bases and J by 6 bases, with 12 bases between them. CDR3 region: CASSSGRSEQYF. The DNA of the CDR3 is TGTGCCAGCAGCTCGGGACGCTCCGAGCAGTACTTC.

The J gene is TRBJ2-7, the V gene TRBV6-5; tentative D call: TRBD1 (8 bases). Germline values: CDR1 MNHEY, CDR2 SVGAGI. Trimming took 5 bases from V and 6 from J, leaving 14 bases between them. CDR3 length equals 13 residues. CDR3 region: CASSRTGRGEQYV. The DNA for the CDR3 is TGTGCCAGCAGTAGGACAGGGAGGGGCGAGCAGTACGTC.

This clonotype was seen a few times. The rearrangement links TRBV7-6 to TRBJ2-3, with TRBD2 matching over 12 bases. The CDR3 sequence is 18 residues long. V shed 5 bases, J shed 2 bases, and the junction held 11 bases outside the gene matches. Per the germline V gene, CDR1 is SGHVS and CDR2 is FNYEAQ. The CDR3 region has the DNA TGTGCCAGCAGCCCAGTTTCGCTAGCGGGGGGGCCCACAGATACGCAGTATTTT. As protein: CASSPVSLAGGPTDTQYF.

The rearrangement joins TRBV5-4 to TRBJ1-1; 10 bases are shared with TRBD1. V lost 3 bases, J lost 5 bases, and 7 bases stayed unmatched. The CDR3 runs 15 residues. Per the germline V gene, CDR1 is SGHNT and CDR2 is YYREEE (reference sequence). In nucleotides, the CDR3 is TGTGCCAGCAGCTCCCGGGACAGGGGTCGAACTGAAGCTTTCTTT. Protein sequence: CASSSRDRGRTEAFF.

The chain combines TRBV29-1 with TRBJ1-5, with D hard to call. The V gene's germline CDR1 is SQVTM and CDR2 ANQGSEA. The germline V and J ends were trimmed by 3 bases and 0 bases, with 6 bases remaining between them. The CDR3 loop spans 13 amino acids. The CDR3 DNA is TGCAGCGTTGAGGAAGATAGCAATCAGCCCCAGCATTTT. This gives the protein CSVEEDSNQPQHF.

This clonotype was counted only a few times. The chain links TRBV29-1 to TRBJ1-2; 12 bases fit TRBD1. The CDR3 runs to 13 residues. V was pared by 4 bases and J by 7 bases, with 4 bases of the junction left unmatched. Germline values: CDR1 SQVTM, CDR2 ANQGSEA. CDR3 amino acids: CSVGDRGLSGYTF. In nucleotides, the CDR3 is TGCAGCGTTGGGGACAGGGGGCTTTCTGGCTACACCTTC.

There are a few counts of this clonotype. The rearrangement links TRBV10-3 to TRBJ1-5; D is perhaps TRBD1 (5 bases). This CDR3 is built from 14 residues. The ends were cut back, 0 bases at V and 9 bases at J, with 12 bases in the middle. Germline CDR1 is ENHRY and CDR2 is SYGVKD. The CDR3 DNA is TGTGCCATCAGTGAGTCGGGGGGGAACCGGCCCCAGCATTTT. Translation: CAISESGGNRPQHF.

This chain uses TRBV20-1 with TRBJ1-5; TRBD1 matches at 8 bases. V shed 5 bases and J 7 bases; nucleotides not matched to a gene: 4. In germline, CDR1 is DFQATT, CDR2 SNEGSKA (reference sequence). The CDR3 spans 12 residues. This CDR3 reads CSAPGGGQPQHF. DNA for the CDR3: TGCAGTGCTCCAGGGGGCGGCCAGCCCCAGCATTTT.

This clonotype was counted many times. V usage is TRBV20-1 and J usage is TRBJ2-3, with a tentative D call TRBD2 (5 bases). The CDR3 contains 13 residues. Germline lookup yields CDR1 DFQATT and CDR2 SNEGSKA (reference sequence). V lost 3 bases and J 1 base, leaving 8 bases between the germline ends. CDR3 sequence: CSASTGGTDTQYF. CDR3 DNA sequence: TGCAGTGCTAGTACCGGGGGCACAGATACGCAGTATTTT.

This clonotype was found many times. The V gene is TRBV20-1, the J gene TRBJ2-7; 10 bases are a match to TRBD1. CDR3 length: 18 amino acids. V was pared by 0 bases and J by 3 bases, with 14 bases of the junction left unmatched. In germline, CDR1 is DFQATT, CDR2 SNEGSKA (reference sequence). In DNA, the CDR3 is TGCAGTGCTAGAGATGACGGTTTGGGACAGGGGCCCCTCTACGAGCAGTACTTC. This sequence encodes CSARDDGLGQGPLYEQYF.

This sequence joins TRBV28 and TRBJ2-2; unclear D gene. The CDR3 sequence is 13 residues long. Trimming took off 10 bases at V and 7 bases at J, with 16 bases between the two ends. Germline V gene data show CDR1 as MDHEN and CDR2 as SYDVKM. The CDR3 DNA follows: TGTGCCACCCTATTTCCCGCGTTCGGGGAGCTGTTTTTT. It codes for CATLFPAFGELFF.

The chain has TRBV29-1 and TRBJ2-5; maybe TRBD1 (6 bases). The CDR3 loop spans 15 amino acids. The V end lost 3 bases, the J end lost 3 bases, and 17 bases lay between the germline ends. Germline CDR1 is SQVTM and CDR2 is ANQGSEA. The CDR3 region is CSVDTTGWVEETQYF. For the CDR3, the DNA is TGCAGCGTTGACACAACAGGGTGGGTGGAAGAGACCCAGTACTTC.

CDR3: CASSYLDFTDTQYF. The DNA of the CDR3 is TGCGCCAGCAGCTATCTAGATTTCACAGATACGCAGTATTTT. The V and J genes are TRBV5-1 and TRBJ2-3; D is undetermined. Germline V gene data show CDR1 as SGHRS and CDR2 as YFSETQ. The ends were cut back, 3 bases at V and 2 bases at J, with 10 bases in the middle. The CDR3 extends over 14 amino acids. Full variable domain (remainder filled in from reference TRBV5-1 and TRBJ2-3): KAGVTQTPRYLIKTRGQQVTLSCSPISGHRSVSWYQQTPGQGLQFLFEYFSETQRNKGNFPGRFSGRQFSNSRSEMNVSTLELGDSALYLCASSYLDFTDTQYFGPGTRLTVL.

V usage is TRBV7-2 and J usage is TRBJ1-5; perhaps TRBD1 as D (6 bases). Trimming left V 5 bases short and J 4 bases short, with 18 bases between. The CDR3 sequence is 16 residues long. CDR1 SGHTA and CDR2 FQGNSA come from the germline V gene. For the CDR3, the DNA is TGTGCCAGCAGCCCACAGGGAGGGACCGCTAATCAGCCCCAGCATTTT. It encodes CASSPQGGTANQPQHF.

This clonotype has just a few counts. The CDR3: CASSFPDRDRYEQYF. CDR3 sequence (DNA): TGTGCCAGCAGTTTCCCGGACAGGGATCGGTACGAGCAGTACTTC. The gene calls are TRBV6-2 or TRBV6-3 and TRBJ2-7; TRBD1 aligns across 8 bases. V shed 4 bases and J 4 bases; nucleotides not matched to a gene: 9. The germline V gene encodes CDR1 MNHEY and CDR2 SVGEGT. The CDR3 contains 15 residues.